This is a list of T cell receptor beta chains from one sample in a study of T cells after yellow fever vaccination. Each CDR3 protein is one row after TCRdb ran MiXCR on the 5' RACE reads. The sample has 400,000 to 450,000 distinct CDR3 sequences, 18% seen once. This material consisted of PBMCs, taken before the yellow fever booster vaccination. The receptor set was obtained from a man between 18 and 29 years old who received the YFV17D yellow fever vaccine. Both conserved end residues are part of each CDR3. Each record gives: D gene, J gene, V gene, clone size, CDR3 protein. The D gene is left open where the match is weak. The size entry is marked missing in some rows and otherwise reads once, few, many or a size class.

TRBD1,TRBJ2-7,TRBV4-1,.,CASSQTTGAEQYF
.,TRBJ2-4,TRBV29-1,few,CSVSREPLVGIQYF
TRBD1,TRBJ1-2,TRBV6-5,few,CASSSTGRGYTF
.,TRBJ2-3,TRBV20-1,few,CSARGDFYTDTQYF
.,TRBJ2-3,TRBV9,.,CASSPGGSLDTQYF
.,TRBJ2-7,TRBV4-3,few,CASSQESFRYEQYF
.,TRBJ2-5,TRBV5-1,.,CASSLEGLPYQETQYF
TRBD1,TRBJ2-4,TRBV27,few,CASSESGTGAFGAKNIQYF
.,TRBJ2-5,TRBV20-1,.,CSAYTVGRETQYF
TRBD2,TRBJ2-7,TRBV4-3,.,CASSQWTSGSYEQYF
TRBD1,TRBJ2-3,TRBV6-6,.,CASRIRTGWADTQYF
.,TRBJ1-4,TRBV11-2,few,CASSSPTSGGLLFF
.,TRBJ2-3,TRBV24-1,.,CATSDGTEGTDTQYF
.,TRBJ1-6,TRBV4-3,few,CASSQDTVATYNSPLHF
.,TRBJ1-2,TRBV6-2/TRBV6-3,few,CASSQGATYGYTF
.,TRBJ2-6,TRBV12-3/TRBV12-4,few,CASSFDLGANVLTF
TRBD1,TRBJ1-1,TRBV7-2,.,CASRRNRGLNTEAFF
.,TRBJ1-3,TRBV12-3/TRBV12-4,many,CASSLGQSSGNTIYF
.,TRBJ2-1,TRBV12-3/TRBV12-4,.,CASSLLSWFNEQFF
.,TRBJ2-1,TRBV18,.,CASSLADPAYNEQFF
.,TRBJ2-1,TRBV7-9,few,CASSPRDGTGASSYTEQFF
.,TRBJ2-3,TRBV7-3,.,CASSDGLGDTQYF
.,TRBJ1-6,TRBV28,few,CASSWESYNSPLHF
.,TRBJ2-6,TRBV29-1,few,CSVGGANVLTF